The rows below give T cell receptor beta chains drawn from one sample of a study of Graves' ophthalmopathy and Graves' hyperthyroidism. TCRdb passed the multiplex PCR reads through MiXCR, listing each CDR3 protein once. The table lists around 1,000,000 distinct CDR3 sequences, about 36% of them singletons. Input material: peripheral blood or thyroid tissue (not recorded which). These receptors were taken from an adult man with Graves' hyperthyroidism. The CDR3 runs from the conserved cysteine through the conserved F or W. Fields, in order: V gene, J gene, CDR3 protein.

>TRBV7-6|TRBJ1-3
CASSLSGGVGNTIYF
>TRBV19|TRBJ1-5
CASSKRTGEVSEHF
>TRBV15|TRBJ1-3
CATRTEGYGNTIYF
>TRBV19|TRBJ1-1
CASSLYRRGTNTEAFF
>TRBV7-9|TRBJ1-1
CASSSGTTEAFF
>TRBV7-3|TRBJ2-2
CASSLVSGQTGELFF
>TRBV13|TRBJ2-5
CASRNQRGLQETQYF
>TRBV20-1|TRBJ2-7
CSASKTSGTYEQYF
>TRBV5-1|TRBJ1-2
CASSPGQNRNYGYTF
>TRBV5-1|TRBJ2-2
CASSLLGASGELFF
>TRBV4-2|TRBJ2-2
CASSQDTAGGTGELFF